These 2 T cell receptor beta chains came from one sample sequenced in a study of blood T cell repertoires in COVID-19. The method was immunoSEQ multiplex PCR; TCRdb's version includes in-frame clones alone and lacks a portion of them. This table holds a few hundred thousand clones, around nine tenths found once. Material: PBMCs or T cells enriched from blood (not recorded which). The source is a woman younger than 45 who had recovered from COVID-19.

V usage is TRBV5-8 and J usage is TRBJ1-2; D perhaps matches TRBD1 (6 bases). From germline, CDR1 is SGHTS and CDR2 YDEGEE. The CDR3 sequence is 15 residues long. Trimming left V 7 bases short and J 2 bases short, with 18 bases between. The chain's CDR3 is CASPLPTGLNYGYTF. CDR3 coding DNA: TGTGCCAGCCCCTTACCGACAGGTTTGAACTATGGCTACACCTTC.

The count of this clone is one. V usage is TRBV5-1 and J usage is TRBJ2-1; weak D call: TRBD1 (6 bases). The CDR3 has 15 residues. V was cut by 4 bases and J by 0 bases, with 11 bases left in between. Looked up from germline, CDR1 is SGHRS and CDR2 is YFSETQ. The CDR3 nucleotides read TGCGCCAGCAGCCGACAGGACGTCTCCTACAATGAGCAGTTCTTC. Translating it yields CASSRQDVSYNEQFF.